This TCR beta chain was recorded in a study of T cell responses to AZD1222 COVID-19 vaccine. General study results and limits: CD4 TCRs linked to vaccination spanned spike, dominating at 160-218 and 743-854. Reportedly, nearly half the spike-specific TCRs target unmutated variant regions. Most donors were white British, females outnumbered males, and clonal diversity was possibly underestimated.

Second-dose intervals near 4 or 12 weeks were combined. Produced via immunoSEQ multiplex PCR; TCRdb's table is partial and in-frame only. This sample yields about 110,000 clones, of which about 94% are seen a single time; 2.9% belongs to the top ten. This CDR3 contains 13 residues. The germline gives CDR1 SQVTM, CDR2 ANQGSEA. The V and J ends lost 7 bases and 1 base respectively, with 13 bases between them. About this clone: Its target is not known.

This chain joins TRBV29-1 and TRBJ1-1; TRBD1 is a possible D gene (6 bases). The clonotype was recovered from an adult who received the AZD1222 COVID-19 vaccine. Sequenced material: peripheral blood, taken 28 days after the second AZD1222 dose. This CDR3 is CSAGGQSNTEAFF. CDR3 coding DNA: TGCAGCGCGGGAGGACAGTCGAACACTGAAGCTTTCTTT.